These 25 T cell receptor beta chains came from one sample sequenced in a study of Tregs in tolerant kidney transplant recipients. Measured with immunoSEQ multiplex PCR; TCRdb has only the in-frame clones, and not every one. The sample lists about 94,000 clones, more than 85% occurring once. Specimen: CD4+ T cells from blood, collected before the transplant. Source of these receptors: a human donor who received a combined kidney and bone marrow transplant.

The rearrangement uses TRBV7-2 and TRBJ1-1, with D possibly matching TRBD1 (6 bases). Germline CDR1 and CDR2: SGHTA and FQGNSA. Trimming took 1 base from V and 7 from J, leaving 13 bases between them. There are 14 residues in the CDR3. The CDR3, as DNA: TGTGCCAGCAGCTTAGGCTTATGGGACATTGAAGCTTTCTTT. Protein: CASSLGLWDIEAFF.

The chain joins TRBV10-3 to TRBJ2-3, with 8 bases that match TRBD2. The CDR3 is made up of 15 amino acids. The germline V gene encodes CDR1 ENHRY and CDR2 SYGVKD. V dropped 4 bases and J dropped 2; count of bases not matched to a gene: 5. The CDR3 DNA follows: TGTGCCATCAGTGCAGCGGGGGAAAACACAGATACGCAGTATTTT. It is translated as CAISAAGENTDTQYF.

V usage is TRBV7-2 and J usage is TRBJ2-1, with 12 bases identical to TRBD2. J was trimmed by 0 bases and V by 5 bases; bases with no gene match: 8. This CDR3 spans 18 amino acids. Germline V gene lookup returns CDR1 SGHTA and CDR2 FQGNSA. The DNA for the CDR3 is TGTGCCAGCAGCACCCGGACTAGCGGGGCCCTCTCCTACAATGAGCAGTTCTTC. This encodes CASSTRTSGALSYNEQFF.

The CDR3 loop is CASSITGTGLYNSPLHF. Here the CDR3 DNA reads TGTGCCAGCTCAATAACCGGGACAGGGTTGTATAATTCACCCCTCCACTTT. The V call is TRBV18, the J call TRBJ1-6, with 9 bases lining up with TRBD1. The CDR3 runs 17 residues. Trimming removed 5 bases from V and 4 bases from J; junction bases left unmatched: 9. Germline V gives CDR1 KGHSH, CDR2 LQKENI.

About this clone: Other DNA sequences of this sample code for an identical CDR3. This chain joins TRBV6-5 and TRBJ1-6; D ambiguous. This CDR3 comprises 14 residues. V lost 2 bases and J 8 bases, leaving 10 bases between the germline ends. Germline V gene sequence: CDR1 MNHEY, CDR2 SVGAGI. CDR3 nucleotides: TGTGCCAGCAGTTACGGGCAGCTGGATTCACCCCTCCACTTT. Translated, it gives CASSYGQLDSPLHF.

The chain recombines TRBV11-2 with TRBJ2-3; 11 bases align to TRBD2. The V segment lost 5 bases and the J segment 0 bases; nucleotides outside the gene matches: 13. The CDR3 is 19 amino acids. The germline V gene encodes CDR1 SGHAT and CDR2 FQNNGV. The CDR3 spells CASSPHVSGRAASTDTQYF. In DNA form, the CDR3 reads TGTGCCAGCAGCCCTCATGTTAGCGGGAGGGCCGCGAGCACAGATACGCAGTATTTT. Complete variable domain (other parts from reference TRBV11-2 and TRBJ2-3): EAGVAQSPRYKIIEKRQSVAFWCNPISGHATLYWYQQILGQGPKLLIQFQNNGVVDDSQLPKDRFSAERLKGVDSTLKIQPAKLEDSAVYLCASSPHVSGRAASTDTQYFGPGTRLTVL.

This chain connects TRBV6-1 to TRBJ2-7, with TRBD2 matching 7 bases. The ends lost 7 bases at V and 0 bases at J; junction bases unmatched: 6. The V gene's germline CDR1 is MNHNS and CDR2 SASEGT. This CDR3 region has 14 residues. The chain's CDR3 is CASKASGNSYEQYF. The CDR3 DNA reads TGTGCCAGCAAAGCTAGCGGAAACTCCTACGAGCAGTACTTC.

The chain is built from TRBV28 and TRBJ1-1, with a possible D match to TRBD1 (5 bases). CDR1 is MDHEN and CDR2 is SYDVKM in the germline V gene. This CDR3 has 13 residues. With 8 bases removed from V and 0 bases from J, the gap between germline ends came to 10 bases. The CDR3 sequence: CASYRIMNTEAFF. Written as DNA, the CDR3 is TGTGCCAGCTACAGGATTATGAACACTGAAGCTTTCTTT. The variable domain in full, completed from reference TRBV28 and TRBJ1-1, reads DVKVTQSSRYLVKRTGEKVFLECVQDMDHENMFWYRQDPGLGLRLIYFSYDVKMKEKGDIPEGYSVSREKKERFSLILESASTNQTSMYLCASYRIMNTEAFFGQGTRLTVV.

This rearrangement joins TRBV5-1 to TRBJ2-7; D gene uncertain. The CDR3 runs to 14 residues. Deletions cut 1 base from V and 3 bases from J, with 11 bases between. Germline lookup yields CDR1 SGHRS and CDR2 YFSETQ. CDR3 bases: TGCGCCAGCAGCTTGAGTCGGGTATTCTACGAGCAGTACTTC. The encoded protein is CASSLSRVFYEQYF.

The rearrangement uses TRBV2 and TRBJ2-5; TRBD1 matches at 9 bases. The DNA end is a closer match to TRBJ2-7, so the J assignment may be wrong. The CDR3 runs 13 residues. CDR1 SNHLY and CDR2 FYNNEI come from the germline V gene. CDR3 amino acids: CARAGQGIHEQYF. The CDR3 region has the DNA TGTGCCAGGGCCGGACAGGGGATCCACGAGCAGTACTTC.

The chain recombines TRBV11-3 with TRBJ1-1; D is perhaps TRBD1 (5 bases). V was shortened by 4 bases and J by 1 base, with 16 bases between the two germline ends. The CDR3 loop spans 16 amino acids. Germline lookup yields CDR1 SGHNT and CDR2 YENEEA. CDR3 DNA: TGTGCCAGCAGCTCGCGTAAGGGGCCCTGGAACACTGAAGCTTTCTTT. Its protein is CASSSRKGPWNTEAFF.

The chain carries TRBV11-3 and TRBJ1-3, with TRBD1 matching 8 bases. The ends lost 3 bases at V and 0 bases at J; junction bases unmatched: 4. CDR3 size: 16 residues. Per germline, CDR1 SGHNT and CDR2 YENEEA. The CDR3 loop is CASSFRTGSSGNTIYF. In DNA, the CDR3 is TGTGCCAGCAGCTTTAGGACAGGGAGCTCTGGAAACACCATATATTTT.

V is TRBV5-1 and J is TRBJ2-3; D possibly corresponds to TRBD2 (7 bases). V was cut by 4 bases and J by 3 bases, with 18 bases left in between. The CDR3 length is 16 residues. Germline V CDR1 and CDR2: SGHRS, YFSETQ. The CDR3 protein is CASSARGRGQTDTQYF. The DNA of the CDR3 is TGCGCCAGCAGCGCCAGAGGGCGGGGGCAAACAGATACGCAGTATTTT.

This chain connects TRBV30 to TRBJ2-7; 7 nucleotides agree with TRBD1. This CDR3 has 14 residues. Germline V CDR1 and CDR2: GTSNPN, SVGIG (reference sequence). V shed 3 bases, J shed 3 bases, and the junction held 8 bases outside the gene matches. CDR3 region: CAWRVDRAYYEQYF. DNA of the CDR3: TGTGCCTGGAGGGTAGACAGGGCCTACTACGAGCAGTACTTC. Full variable domain (missing parts from reference TRBV30 and TRBJ2-7): SQTIHQWPATLVQPVGSPLSLECTVEGTSNPNLYWYRQAAGRGLQLLFYSVGIGQISSEVPQNLSASRPQDRQFILSSKKLLLSDSGFYLCAWRVDRAYYEQYFGPGTRLTVT.

The CDR3 sequence is CASRPWTGGGGKLFF. CDR3 DNA sequence: TGTGCCAGCAGGCCCTGGACAGGGGGCGGTGGGAAACTGTTTTTT. V usage is TRBV6-6 and J usage is TRBJ1-4; 11 bases line up with TRBD1. CDR1 is MNHNY, CDR2 SVGAGI, per germline (reference sequence). This CDR3 has 15 amino acids. Trimming cost V 6 bases and J 11 bases; bases outside gene matches: 11.

This clone has just one count. This sequence joins TRBV2 and TRBJ2-1; TRBD1 might be the D (5 bases). V gave up 4 bases and J gave up 1 base, with 17 bases separating them. Germline loops: CDR1 SNHLY, CDR2 FYNNEI. This CDR3 is 17 amino acids long. CDR3 residues: CASSALWPAGSYNEQFF. The CDR3 nucleotides read TGTGCCAGCAGTGCCCTGTGGCCCGCAGGGTCCTACAATGAGCAGTTCTTC.

The V gene is TRBV27, the J gene TRBJ2-7; 8 nucleotides agree with TRBD2. This CDR3 is built from 17 residues. The junction had 15 bases not matched to a gene; V was cut back by 5 bases and J by 3 bases. The V gene's germline CDR1 is MNHEY and CDR2 SMNVEV (reference sequence). CDR3 sequence (DNA): TGTGCCAGCAGTCCATACGGTTCCGGGACTAGTGACTACGAGCAGTACTTC. Its protein product is CASSPYGSGTSDYEQYF.

The chain uses TRBV10-3 and TRBJ1-3, with a possible D match to TRBD1 (6 bases). CDR3 size: 15 residues. CDR1 is ENHRY, CDR2 SYGVKD, per germline. V was trimmed by 0 bases and J by 4 bases, leaving 10 bases between them. The CDR3 DNA reads as TGTGCCATCAGTGAGTCGAGGGGGTCCGGAAACACCATATATTTT. Its protein is CAISESRGSGNTIYF.

The V gene is TRBV5-4, the J gene TRBJ2-1; 9 bases agree with TRBD2. CDR1 is SGHNT, CDR2 YYREEE, per germline (reference sequence). The CDR3 has 16 residues. The V segment lost 1 base and the J segment 2 bases; nucleotides outside the gene matches: 4. CDR3 nucleotides: TGTGCCAGCAGCTTGCATGGCGGGGGGGCCTACAATGAGCAGTTCTTC. Translating gives CASSLHGGGAYNEQFF.

The chain recombines TRBV7-3 with TRBJ2-7; TRBD2 might be the D (6 bases). Trimming took off 5 bases at V and 1 base at J, with 15 bases between the two ends. The CDR3 is 15 residues long. CDR1 is SGHTA, CDR2 FQGTGA, per germline. This CDR3 reads CASSPSGEVSYEQYF. The CDR3, as DNA: TGTGCCAGCAGCCCATCGGGGGAGGTTTCCTACGAGCAGTACTTC.

V usage is TRBV7-8 and J usage is TRBJ1-2, with 7 bases matching TRBD1. CDR3 length equals 14 residues. Germline V gives CDR1 SGHVS, CDR2 FQNEAQ. V shed 5 bases, J shed 3 bases, and the junction held 6 bases outside the gene matches. The CDR3 coding sequence is TGTGCCAGCAGCCCCTCGACAGGGTACTATGGCTACACCTTC. This translates into CASSPSTGYYGYTF.

On this clone: This specimen includes other DNA sequences encoding the same CDR3. The CDR3 sequence is CASSISGTGDFYNSPLHF. The CDR3 region has the DNA TGTGCCAGTAGTATCTCTGGGACAGGGGATTTCTATAATTCACCCCTCCACTTT. V usage is TRBV19 and J usage is TRBJ1-6; 10 bases line up with TRBD1. In germline, CDR1 is LNHDA, CDR2 SQIVND (reference sequence). CDR3 length: 18 residues. The ends lost 3 bases at V and 3 bases at J; junction bases unmatched: 8. The variable domain in full, completed from reference TRBV19 and TRBJ1-6, reads DGGITQSPKYLFRKEGQNVTLSCEQNLNHDAMYWYRQDPGQGLRLIYYSQIVNDFQKGDIAEGYSVSREKKESFPLTVTSAQKNPTAFYLCASSISGTGDFYNSPLHFGNGTRLTVT.

This clone was seen only a few times. The rearrangement joins TRBV30 to TRBJ1-5; D remains unclear. V was clipped by 4 bases and J by 3 bases, with 4 bases between them. Germline CDR1 and CDR2: GTSNPN and SVGIG (reference sequence). The CDR3 has 11 amino acids. The CDR3: CAWMANQPQHF. The CDR3 DNA follows: TGTGCCTGGATGGCCAATCAGCCCCAGCATTTT.

There are a few counts of this clone. The genes are TRBV27 and TRBJ2-7, with D possibly matching TRBD1 (5 bases). Germline loops: CDR1 MNHEY, CDR2 SMNVEV (reference sequence). Deletions cut 5 bases from V and 1 base from J, with 12 bases between. The CDR3 has 14 residues. DNA of the CDR3: TGTGCCAGCAGTGTAGGGGTACGATCCTACGAGCAGTACTTC. It is translated as CASSVGVRSYEQYF.

V gene TRBV29-1 combines with J gene TRBJ1-4; D gene ambiguous. The CDR3 spans 12 residues. V was trimmed by 4 bases and J by 5 bases, leaving 8 bases between them. Germline loops: CDR1 SQVTM, CDR2 ANQGSEA. The CDR3 DNA is TGCAGCGTTGCGACTGAAAATGAAAAACTGTTTTTT. Amino acid sequence: CSVATENEKLFF.